This section outlines one T cell receptor beta chain sequence together with its context. Its antigen is still unknown. CDR3 and TCR beta VDJ profiling relied on a genomic DNA template. TCRdb fed the reads into MiXCR, producing one record per CDR3 protein. In the table there are roughly 280,000 distinct CDR3 sequences, about 50% of which are singletons. This CDR3 comprises 15 residues. The germline CDR1 and CDR2 sequences are SEHNR and FQNEAQ (reference sequence). Trimming took 5 bases from V and 0 from J; bases not matched to a gene: 6. This specimen belongs to a study of CD8+CD57+ T cells in acquired aplastic anemia. Study summary: An average of around 3.5 ug of DNA was obtained from sorted CD4+ and CD8+ cells. Notes on the study in general: Sharing between patients and controls was observed for some 27 CD8+ CDR3 sequences. Between patients and controls, CD8+ Simpson's diversity did not vary significantly.

Patients picked for sequencing had shown CD8+CD57+ cell expansion detected by flow cytometry. Patients had received no therapy at the time of blood sampling. The chain combines TRBV7-9 with TRBJ2-5, with TRBD2 matching over 7 bases. This receptor was obtained from a human donor with aplastic anemia. Material: sorted CD4+, CD8+, or CD8+CD57+ T cells (not recorded which) from PBMCs. The CDR3 is CASSPGTTDQETQYF. In DNA, the CDR3 is TGTGCCAGCAGCCCCGGGACTACGGACCAAGAGACCCAGTACTTC. Together with reference TRBV7-9 and TRBJ2-5, the CDR3 gives the full variable domain: DTGVSQNPRHKITKRGQNVTFRCDPISEHNRLYWYRQTLGQGPEFLTYFQNEAQLEKSRLLSDRFSAERPKGSFSTLEIQRTEQGDSAMYLCASSPGTTDQETQYFGPGTRLLVL.